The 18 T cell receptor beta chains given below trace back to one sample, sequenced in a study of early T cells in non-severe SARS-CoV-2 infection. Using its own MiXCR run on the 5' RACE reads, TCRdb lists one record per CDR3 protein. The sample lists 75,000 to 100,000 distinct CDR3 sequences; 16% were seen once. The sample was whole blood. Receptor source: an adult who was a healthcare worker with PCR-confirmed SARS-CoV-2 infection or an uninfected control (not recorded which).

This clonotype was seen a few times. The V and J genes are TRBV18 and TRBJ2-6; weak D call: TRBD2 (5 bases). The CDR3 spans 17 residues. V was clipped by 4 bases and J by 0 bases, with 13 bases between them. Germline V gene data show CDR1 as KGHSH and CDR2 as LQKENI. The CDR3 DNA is TGTGCCAGCTCACGGGATGCGGGTTCCTCTGGGGCCAACGTCCTGACTTTC. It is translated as CASSRDAGSSGANVLTF.

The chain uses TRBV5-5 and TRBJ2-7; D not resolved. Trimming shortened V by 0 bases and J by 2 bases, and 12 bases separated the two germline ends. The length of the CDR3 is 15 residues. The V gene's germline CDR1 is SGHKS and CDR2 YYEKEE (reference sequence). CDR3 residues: CASSLALDAPYEQYF. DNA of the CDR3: TGTGCCAGCAGCTTGGCCCTAGATGCCCCCTACGAGCAGTACTTC.

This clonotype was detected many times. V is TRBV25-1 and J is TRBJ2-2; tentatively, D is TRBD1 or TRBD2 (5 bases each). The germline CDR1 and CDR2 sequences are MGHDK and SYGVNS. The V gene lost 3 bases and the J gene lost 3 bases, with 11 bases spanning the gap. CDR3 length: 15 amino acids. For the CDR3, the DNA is TGTGCCAGCAGTGATTCAGGGAGAGACACCGGGGAGCTGTTTTTT. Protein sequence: CASSDSGRDTGELFF.

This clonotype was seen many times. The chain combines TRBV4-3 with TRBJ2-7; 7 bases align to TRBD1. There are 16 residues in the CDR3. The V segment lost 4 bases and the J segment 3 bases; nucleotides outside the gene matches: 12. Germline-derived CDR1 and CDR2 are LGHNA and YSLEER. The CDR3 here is CASSRDSGTANYEQYF. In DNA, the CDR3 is TGCGCCAGCAGCCGAGATTCCGGGACAGCAAACTACGAGCAGTACTTC.

CDR3 sequence: CASSPGLAGFNEQFF. As DNA, the CDR3 is TGTGCCAGCAGCCCGGGACTAGCGGGGTTTAATGAGCAGTTCTTC. The V gene is TRBV7-2, the J gene TRBJ2-1; 13 bases map to TRBD2. CDR1 and CDR2 from the germline V gene are SGHTA and FQGNSA. V trimming: 5 bases; J trimming: 7 bases; junction bases outside the gene matches: 5. The CDR3 extends over 15 amino acids.

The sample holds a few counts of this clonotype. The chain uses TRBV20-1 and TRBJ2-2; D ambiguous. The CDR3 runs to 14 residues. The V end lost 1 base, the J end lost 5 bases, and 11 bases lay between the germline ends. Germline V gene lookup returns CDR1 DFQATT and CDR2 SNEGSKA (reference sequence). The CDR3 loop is CSARGPTVTGELFF. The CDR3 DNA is TGCAGTGCTAGAGGGCCCACGGTGACCGGGGAGCTGTTTTTT.

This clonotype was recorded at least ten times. Here the CDR3 DNA reads TGTGCCAGTAGTATTTCCCCCGGACAGGGGATTACAGATACGCAGTATTTT. It is translated as CASSISPGQGITDTQYF. V is TRBV19 and J is TRBJ2-3, with TRBD1 identical over 9 bases. The CDR3 has 17 amino acids. V lost 3 bases to trimming and J lost 3 bases; unmatched junction nucleotides: 10. Germline loops: CDR1 LNHDA, CDR2 SQIVND (reference sequence).

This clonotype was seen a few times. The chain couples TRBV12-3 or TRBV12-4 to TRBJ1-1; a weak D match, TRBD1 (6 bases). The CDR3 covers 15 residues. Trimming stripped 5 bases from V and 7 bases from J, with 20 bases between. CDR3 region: CASSPPPGTLIEAFF. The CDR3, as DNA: TGTGCCAGCAGTCCTCCCCCGGGGACACTAATTGAAGCTTTCTTT.

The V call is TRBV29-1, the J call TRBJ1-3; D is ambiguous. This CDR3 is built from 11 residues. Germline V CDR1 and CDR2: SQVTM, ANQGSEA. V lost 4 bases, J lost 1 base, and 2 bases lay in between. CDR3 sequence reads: CSVVSGNTIYF. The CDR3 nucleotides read TGCAGCGTTGTATCTGGAAACACCATATATTTT. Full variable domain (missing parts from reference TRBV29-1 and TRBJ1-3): SAVISQKPSRDICQRGTSLTIQCQVDSQVTMMFWYRQQPGQSLTLIATANQGSEATYESGFVIDKFPISRPNLTFSTLTVSNMSPEDSSIYLCSVVSGNTIYFGEGSWLTVV.

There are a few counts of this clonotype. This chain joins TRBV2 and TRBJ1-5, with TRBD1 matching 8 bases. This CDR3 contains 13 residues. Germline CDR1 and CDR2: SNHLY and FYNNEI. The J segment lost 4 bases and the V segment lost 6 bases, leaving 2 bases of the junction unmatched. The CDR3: CASRHRGNQPQHF. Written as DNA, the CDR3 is TGTGCCAGCAGACACAGGGGGAATCAGCCCCAGCATTTT.

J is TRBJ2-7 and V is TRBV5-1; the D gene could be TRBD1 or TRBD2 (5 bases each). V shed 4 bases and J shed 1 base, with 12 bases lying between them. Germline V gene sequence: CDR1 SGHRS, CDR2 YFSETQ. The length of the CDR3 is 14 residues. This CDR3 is CASSGGGASYEQYF. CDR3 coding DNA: TGCGCCAGCAGCGGAGGTGGGGCATCCTACGAGCAGTACTTC.

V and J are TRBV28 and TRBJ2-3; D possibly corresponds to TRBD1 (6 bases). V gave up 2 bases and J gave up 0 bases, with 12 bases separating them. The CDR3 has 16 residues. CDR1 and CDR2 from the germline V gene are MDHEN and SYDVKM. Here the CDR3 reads CASSLGTKASTDTQYF. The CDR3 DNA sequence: TGTGCCAGCAGTTTAGGGACAAAAGCTAGCACAGATACGCAGTATTTT.

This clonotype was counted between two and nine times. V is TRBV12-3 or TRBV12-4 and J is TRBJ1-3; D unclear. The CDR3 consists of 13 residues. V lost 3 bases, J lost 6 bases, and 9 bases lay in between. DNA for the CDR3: TGTGCCAGCAGTTTTCAGGTCGCAAACACCATATATTTT. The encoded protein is CASSFQVANTIYF.

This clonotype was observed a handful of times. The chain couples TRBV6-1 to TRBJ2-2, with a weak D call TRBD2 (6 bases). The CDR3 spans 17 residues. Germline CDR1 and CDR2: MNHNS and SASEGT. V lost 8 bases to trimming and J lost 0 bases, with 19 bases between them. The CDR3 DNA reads TGTGCCAGCTCAAAACTCGGGGGTCCCGCGAACACCGGGGAGCTGTTTTTT. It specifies CASSKLGGPANTGELFF.

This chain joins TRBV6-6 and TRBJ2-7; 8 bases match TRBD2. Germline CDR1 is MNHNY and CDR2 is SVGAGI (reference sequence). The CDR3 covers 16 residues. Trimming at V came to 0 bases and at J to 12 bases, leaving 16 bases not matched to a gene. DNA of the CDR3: TGTGCCAGCAGTTACTCCCCTCTTCCGGGGGGGGGCGGGCCGTACTTC. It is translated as CASSYSPLPGGGGPYF.

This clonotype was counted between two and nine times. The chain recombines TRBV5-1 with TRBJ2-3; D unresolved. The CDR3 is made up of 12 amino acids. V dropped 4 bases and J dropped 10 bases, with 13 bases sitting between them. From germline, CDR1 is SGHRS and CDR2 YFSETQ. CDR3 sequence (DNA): TGCGCCAGCAGCACTTCTGCCGATGCGCAGTATTTT. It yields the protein CASSTSADAQYF.

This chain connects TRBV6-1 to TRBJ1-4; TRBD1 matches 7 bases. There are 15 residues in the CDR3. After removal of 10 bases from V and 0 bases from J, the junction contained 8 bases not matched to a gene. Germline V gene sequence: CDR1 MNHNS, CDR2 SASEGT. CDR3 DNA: TGTGCCACATCAAGACAGGGTTCAACTAATGAAAAACTGTTTTTT. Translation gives CATSRQGSTNEKLFF.

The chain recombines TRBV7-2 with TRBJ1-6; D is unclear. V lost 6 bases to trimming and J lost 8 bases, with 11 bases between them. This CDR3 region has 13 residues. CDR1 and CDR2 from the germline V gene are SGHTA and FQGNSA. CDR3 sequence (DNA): TGTGCCAGCAGAGTCAGCCAATATTCACCCCTCCACTTT. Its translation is CASRVSQYSPLHF.